This TCR beta chain comes out of a study of blood T cell repertoires in COVID-19. The protocol was immunoSEQ multiplex PCR, while the TCRdb copy is restricted to in-frame clones and leaves out a portion. This sample has about 240,000 clones, with roughly 89% found just once. CDR1 and CDR2 (germline): SGHVS, FQNEAQ. The V gene lost 5 bases and the J gene lost 8 bases, with 15 bases spanning the gap. CDR3 size: 14 residues. The count of this clone is one. Sample: PBMCs or T cells enriched from blood (not recorded which). The rearrangement uses TRBV7-8 and TRBJ1-4; D remains unclear. This TCR was recovered from a woman under 40 with acute COVID-19. The CDR3 loop reads CASSQERRGEKLFF. The CDR3 DNA follows: TGTGCCAGCAGCCAAGAGAGGAGAGGGGAAAAACTGTTTTTT.